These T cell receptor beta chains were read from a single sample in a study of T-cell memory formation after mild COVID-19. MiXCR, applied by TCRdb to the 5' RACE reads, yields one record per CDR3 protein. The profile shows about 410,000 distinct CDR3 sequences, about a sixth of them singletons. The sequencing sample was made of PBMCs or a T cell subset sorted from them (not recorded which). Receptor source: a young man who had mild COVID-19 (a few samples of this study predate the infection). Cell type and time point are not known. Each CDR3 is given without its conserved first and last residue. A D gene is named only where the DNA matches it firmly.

CDR3: SARGRRLF
V: TRBV20-1
D: .
J: TRBJ1-4

CDR3: ATSDSHRSDQPQH
V: TRBV24-1
D: .
J: TRBJ1-5

CDR3: ASSLGPDFLTGELF
V: TRBV5-1
D: .
J: TRBJ2-2

CDR3: ASRGGMELF
V: TRBV6-6
D: .
J: TRBJ1-4

CDR3: ASTSGGHTYEQY
V: TRBV12-3/TRBV12-4
D: TRBD2
J: TRBJ2-7

CDR3: ASSQEPTGDLYGYT
V: TRBV4-3
D: TRBD1
J: TRBJ1-2

CDR3: ASSRDRSNTEAF
V: TRBV12-3/TRBV12-4
D: TRBD1
J: TRBJ1-1

CDR3: ASSGRTGVDTDTQY
V: TRBV5-1
D: TRBD1
J: TRBJ2-3

CDR3: ASSLSTSGGGTRQQF
V: TRBV4-3
D: TRBD2
J: TRBJ2-1

CDR3: ASSLSSNSGNTIY
V: TRBV7-2
D: .
J: TRBJ1-3

CDR3: ATSPQDSYEQY
V: TRBV24-1
D: .
J: TRBJ2-7

CDR3: ACQEGQGPYEQY
V: TRBV30
D: TRBD1
J: TRBJ2-7

CDR3: ASSYSSRGGYEKLF
V: TRBV6-5
D: TRBD1
J: TRBJ1-4

CDR3: ASSRRDDYGYT
V: TRBV6-5
D: .
J: TRBJ1-2

CDR3: ASSLTGWRADTQY
V: TRBV27
D: .
J: TRBJ2-3

CDR3: ASSLQASGTYEQY
V: TRBV4-1
D: TRBD2
J: TRBJ2-7

CDR3: ASRRGHSQETQY
V: TRBV7-6
D: TRBD1
J: TRBJ2-5

CDR3: AISAGGNTDTQY
V: TRBV10-3
D: .
J: TRBJ2-3

CDR3: ASSWYRGSEAF
V: TRBV7-3
D: TRBD1
J: TRBJ1-1

CDR3: ASSSTPPSTDTQY
V: TRBV5-1
D: .
J: TRBJ2-3

CDR3: AISEGGTEAF
V: TRBV10-3
D: .
J: TRBJ1-1

CDR3: SVSSTGGLGYT
V: TRBV29-1
D: TRBD1
J: TRBJ1-2

CDR3: STTGGREGPTDTQY
V: TRBV29-1
D: TRBD2
J: TRBJ2-3

CDR3: ASSHRDRHYEQY
V: TRBV7-2
D: TRBD1
J: TRBJ2-7

CDR3: ASKAGYSNQPQH
V: TRBV2
D: .
J: TRBJ1-5

CDR3: ASSSRDRISYEQY
V: TRBV6-6
D: TRBD1
J: TRBJ2-7

CDR3: ASSHSPNSYNEQF
V: TRBV4-2
D: .
J: TRBJ2-1

CDR3: AWLGKGSYEQY
V: TRBV30
D: .
J: TRBJ2-7

CDR3: ASSLDVGQNQPQH
V: TRBV7-6
D: .
J: TRBJ1-5

CDR3: ASSLPAGTGITEAF
V: TRBV3-1
D: TRBD1
J: TRBJ1-1

CDR3: ASSSHGTTDTQY
V: TRBV28
D: .
J: TRBJ2-3

CDR3: ASSYSSTGNTEAF
V: TRBV6-5
D: .
J: TRBJ1-1

CDR3: ASSLGTGSEAF
V: TRBV7-9
D: TRBD1
J: TRBJ1-1

CDR3: ASSLARRTGELF
V: TRBV5-1
D: .
J: TRBJ2-2

CDR3: ASSLGGAGGGNIQY
V: TRBV28
D: .
J: TRBJ2-4

CDR3: ASSPTPDRVKNIQY
V: TRBV5-1
D: TRBD1
J: TRBJ2-4

CDR3: ASSQPTGYNSPLH
V: TRBV4-1
D: .
J: TRBJ1-6

CDR3: ASSLPSGGETQY
V: TRBV3-1
D: TRBD2
J: TRBJ2-5

CDR3: ATSDFQGLTGELF
V: TRBV24-1
D: .
J: TRBJ2-2

CDR3: ASGRPRGAGVLTDTQY
V: TRBV7-2
D: .
J: TRBJ2-3

CDR3: ASSRLRGGST
V: TRBV6-5
D: .
J: TRBJ1-2

CDR3: ASSEQYSGNTIY
V: TRBV7-6
D: .
J: TRBJ1-3

CDR3: ASSAGTAYEQY
V: TRBV7-2
D: TRBD1
J: TRBJ2-7

CDR3: ASSPAGNTGELF
V: TRBV18
D: .
J: TRBJ2-2

CDR3: ASGGTGGNQPQH
V: TRBV6-5
D: TRBD1
J: TRBJ1-5

CDR3: AIEAGTYGTTGELF
V: TRBV6-6
D: TRBD2
J: TRBJ2-2

CDR3: SASPGAQETQY
V: TRBV20-1
D: .
J: TRBJ2-5

CDR3: ASSLAEMRGRSSTEAF
V: TRBV5-1
D: .
J: TRBJ1-1

CDR3: SASYDLGGSSPLH
V: TRBV20-1
D: .
J: TRBJ1-6

CDR3: ASSLASGFDQPQH
V: TRBV5-1
D: .
J: TRBJ1-5

CDR3: ASSQVSGFSEQY
V: TRBV4-1
D: .
J: TRBJ2-7

CDR3: ASSSGRY
V: TRBV7-9
D: .
J: TRBJ2-3

CDR3: ASSPPSAGTGYT
V: TRBV5-1
D: .
J: TRBJ1-2

CDR3: SVEGLPTGDTQY
V: TRBV29-1
D: .
J: TRBJ2-3

CDR3: ASSIDRVSEAF
V: TRBV7-9
D: TRBD1
J: TRBJ1-1

CDR3: ASSSTYGQNTGELF
V: TRBV7-3
D: .
J: TRBJ2-2